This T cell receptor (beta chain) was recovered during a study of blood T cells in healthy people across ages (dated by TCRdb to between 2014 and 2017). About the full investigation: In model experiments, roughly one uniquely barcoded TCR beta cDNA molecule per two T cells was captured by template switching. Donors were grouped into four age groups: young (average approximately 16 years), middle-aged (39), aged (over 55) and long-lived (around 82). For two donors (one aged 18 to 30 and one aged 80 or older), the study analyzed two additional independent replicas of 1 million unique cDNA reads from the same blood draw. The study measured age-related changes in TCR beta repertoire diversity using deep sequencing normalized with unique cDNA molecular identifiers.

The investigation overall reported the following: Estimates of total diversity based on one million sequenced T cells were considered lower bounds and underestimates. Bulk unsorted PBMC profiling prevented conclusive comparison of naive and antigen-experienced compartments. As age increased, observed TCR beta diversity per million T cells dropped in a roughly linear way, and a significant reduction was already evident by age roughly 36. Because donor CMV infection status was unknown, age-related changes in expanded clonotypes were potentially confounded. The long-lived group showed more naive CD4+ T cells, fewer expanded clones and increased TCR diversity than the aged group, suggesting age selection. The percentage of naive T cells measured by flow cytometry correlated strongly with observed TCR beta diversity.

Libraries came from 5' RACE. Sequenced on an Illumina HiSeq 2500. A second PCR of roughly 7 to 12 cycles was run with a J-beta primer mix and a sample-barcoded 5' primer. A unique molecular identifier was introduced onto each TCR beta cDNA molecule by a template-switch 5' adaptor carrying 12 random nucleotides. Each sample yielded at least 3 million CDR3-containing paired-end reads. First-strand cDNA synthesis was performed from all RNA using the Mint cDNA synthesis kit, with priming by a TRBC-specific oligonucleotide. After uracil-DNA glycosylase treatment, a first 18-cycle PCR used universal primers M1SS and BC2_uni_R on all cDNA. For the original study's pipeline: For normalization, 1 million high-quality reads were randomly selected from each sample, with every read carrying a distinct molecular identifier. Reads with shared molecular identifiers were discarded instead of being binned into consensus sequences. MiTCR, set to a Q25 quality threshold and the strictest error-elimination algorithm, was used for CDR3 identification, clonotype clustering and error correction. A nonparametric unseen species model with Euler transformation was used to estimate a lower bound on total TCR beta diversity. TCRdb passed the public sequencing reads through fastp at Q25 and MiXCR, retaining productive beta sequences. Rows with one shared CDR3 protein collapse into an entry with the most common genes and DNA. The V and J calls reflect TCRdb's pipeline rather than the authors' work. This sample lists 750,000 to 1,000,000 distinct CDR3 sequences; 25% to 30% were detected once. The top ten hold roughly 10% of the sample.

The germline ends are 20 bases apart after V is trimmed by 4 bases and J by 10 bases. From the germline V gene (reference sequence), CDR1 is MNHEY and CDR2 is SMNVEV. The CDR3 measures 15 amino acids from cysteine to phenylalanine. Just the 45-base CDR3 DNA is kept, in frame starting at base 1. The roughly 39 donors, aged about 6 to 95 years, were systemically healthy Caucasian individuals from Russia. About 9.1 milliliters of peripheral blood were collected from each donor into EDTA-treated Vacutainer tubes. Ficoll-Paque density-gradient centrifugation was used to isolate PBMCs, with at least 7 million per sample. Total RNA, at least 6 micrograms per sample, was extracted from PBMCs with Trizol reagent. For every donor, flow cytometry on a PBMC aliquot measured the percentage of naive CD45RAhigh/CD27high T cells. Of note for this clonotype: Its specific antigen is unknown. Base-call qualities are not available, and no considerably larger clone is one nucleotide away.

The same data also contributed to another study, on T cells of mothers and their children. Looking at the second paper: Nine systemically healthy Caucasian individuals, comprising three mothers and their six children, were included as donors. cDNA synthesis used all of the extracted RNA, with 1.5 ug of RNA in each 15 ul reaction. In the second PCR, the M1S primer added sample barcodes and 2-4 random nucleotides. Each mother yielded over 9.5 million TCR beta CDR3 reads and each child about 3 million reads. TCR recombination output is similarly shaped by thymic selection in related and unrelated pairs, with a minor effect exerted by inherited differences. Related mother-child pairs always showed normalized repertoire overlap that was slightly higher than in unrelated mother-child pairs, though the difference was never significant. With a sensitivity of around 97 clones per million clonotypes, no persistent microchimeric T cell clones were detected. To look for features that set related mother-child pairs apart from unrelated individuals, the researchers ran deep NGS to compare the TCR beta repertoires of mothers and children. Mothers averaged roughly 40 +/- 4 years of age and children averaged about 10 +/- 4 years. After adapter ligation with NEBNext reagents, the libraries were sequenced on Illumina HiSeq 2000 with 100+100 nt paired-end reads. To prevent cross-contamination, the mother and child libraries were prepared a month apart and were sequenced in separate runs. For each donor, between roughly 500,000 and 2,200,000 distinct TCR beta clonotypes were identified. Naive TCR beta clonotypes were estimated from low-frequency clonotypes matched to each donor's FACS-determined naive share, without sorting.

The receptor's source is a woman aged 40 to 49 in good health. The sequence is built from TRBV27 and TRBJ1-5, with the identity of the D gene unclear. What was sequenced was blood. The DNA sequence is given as TGTGCCAGCAGTTCGACGCCGACGACTTTTGTCCCCCAGCATTTT. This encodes CASSSTPTTFVPQHF.